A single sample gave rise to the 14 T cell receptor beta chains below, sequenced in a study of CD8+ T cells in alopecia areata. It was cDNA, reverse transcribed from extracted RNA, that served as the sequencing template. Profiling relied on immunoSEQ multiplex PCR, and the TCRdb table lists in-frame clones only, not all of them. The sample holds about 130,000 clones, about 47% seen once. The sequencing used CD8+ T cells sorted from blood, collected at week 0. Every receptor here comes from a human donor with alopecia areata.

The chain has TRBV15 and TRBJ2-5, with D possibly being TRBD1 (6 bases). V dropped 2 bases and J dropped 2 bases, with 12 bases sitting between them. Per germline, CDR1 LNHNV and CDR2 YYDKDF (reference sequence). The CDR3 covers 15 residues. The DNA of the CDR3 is TGTGCCACCAGCAGACGCCGGCAGGGGCAAGAGACCCAGTACTTC. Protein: CATSRRRQGQETQYF.

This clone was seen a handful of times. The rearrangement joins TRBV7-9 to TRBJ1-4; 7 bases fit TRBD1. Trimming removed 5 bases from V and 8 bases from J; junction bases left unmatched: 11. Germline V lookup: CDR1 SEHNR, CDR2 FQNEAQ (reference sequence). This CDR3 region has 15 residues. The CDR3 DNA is TGTGCCAGCAGCCCATTGACAGGGATGTACGAAAAACTGTTTTTT. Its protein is CASSPLTGMYEKLFF.

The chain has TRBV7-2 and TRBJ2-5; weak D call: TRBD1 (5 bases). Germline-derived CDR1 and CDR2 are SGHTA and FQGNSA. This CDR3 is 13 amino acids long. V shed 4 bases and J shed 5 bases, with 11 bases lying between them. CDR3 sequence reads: CASSSWGRETQYF. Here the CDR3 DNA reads TGTGCCAGCAGCTCATGGGGCCGGGAGACCCAGTACTTC. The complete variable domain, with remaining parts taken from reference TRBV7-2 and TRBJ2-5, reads GAGVSQSPSNKVTEKGKDVELRCDPISGHTALYWYRQSLGQGLEFLIYFQGNSAPDKSGLPSDRFSAERTGGSVSTLTIQRTQQEDSAVYLCASSSWGRETQYFGPGTRLLVL.

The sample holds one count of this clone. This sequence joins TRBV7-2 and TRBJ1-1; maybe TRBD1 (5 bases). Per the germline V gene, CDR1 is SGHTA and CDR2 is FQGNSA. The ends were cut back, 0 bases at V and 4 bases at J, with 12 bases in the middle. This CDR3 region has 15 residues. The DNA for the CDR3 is TGTGCCAGCAGCTTAGCGCTGAGGGGATCCACTGAAGCTTTCTTT. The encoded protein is CASSLALRGSTEAFF.

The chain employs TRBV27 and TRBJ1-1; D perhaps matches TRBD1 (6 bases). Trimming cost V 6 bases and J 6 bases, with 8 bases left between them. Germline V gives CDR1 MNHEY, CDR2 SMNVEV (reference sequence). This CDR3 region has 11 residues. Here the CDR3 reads CASSTGSEAFF. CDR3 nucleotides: TGTGCCAGCAGCACAGGGTCTGAAGCTTTCTTT.

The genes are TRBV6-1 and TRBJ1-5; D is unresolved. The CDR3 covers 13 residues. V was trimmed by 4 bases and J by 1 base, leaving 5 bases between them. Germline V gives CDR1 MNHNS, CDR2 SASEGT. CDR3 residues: CASSAWSNQPQHF. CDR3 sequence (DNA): TGTGCCAGCAGTGCGTGGAGCAATCAGCCCCAGCATTTT.

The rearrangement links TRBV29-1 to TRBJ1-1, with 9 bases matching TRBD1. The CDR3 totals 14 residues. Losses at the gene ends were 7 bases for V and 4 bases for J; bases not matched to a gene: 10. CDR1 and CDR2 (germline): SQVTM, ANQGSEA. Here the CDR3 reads CSADRGQGFTEAFF. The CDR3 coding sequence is TGCAGCGCCGACAGAGGACAGGGGTTCACTGAAGCTTTCTTT.

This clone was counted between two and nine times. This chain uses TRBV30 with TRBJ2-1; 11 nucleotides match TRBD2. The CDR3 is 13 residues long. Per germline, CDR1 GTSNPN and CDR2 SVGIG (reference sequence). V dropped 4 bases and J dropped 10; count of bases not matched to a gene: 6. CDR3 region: CAWTSGGPREQFF. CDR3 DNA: TGTGCCTGGACTAGCGGGGGGCCGCGGGAGCAGTTCTTC.

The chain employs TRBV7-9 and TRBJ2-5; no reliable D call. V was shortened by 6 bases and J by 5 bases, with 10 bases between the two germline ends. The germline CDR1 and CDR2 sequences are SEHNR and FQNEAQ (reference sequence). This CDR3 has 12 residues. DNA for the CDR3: TGTGCCAGCAGTACCCTCGGCGAGACCCAGTACTTC. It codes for CASSTLGETQYF.

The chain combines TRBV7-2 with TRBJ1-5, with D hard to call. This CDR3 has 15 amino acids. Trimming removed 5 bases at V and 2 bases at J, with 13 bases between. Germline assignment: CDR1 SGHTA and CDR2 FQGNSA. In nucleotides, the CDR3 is TGTGCCAGCAGCCTCCGTGGCGCTGGCAATCAGCCCCAGCATTTT. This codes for CASSLRGAGNQPQHF.

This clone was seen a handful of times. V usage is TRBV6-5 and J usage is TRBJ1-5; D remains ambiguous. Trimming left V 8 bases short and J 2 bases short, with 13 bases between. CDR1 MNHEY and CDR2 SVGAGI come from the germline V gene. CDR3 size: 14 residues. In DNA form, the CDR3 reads TGTGCCAGCTCCCCGCATACGGGCAATCAGCCCCAGCATTTT. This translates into CASSPHTGNQPQHF.

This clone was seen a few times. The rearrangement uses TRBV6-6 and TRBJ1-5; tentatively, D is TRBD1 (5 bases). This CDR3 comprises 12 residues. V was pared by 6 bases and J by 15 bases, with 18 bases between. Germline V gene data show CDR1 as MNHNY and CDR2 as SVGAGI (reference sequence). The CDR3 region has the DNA TGTGCCAGCAGGCCTCTTAGGGGCGGAGGGCATTTT. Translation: CASRPLRGGGHF.

CDR3 loop: CAWSVRSPRMDYEQYF. CDR3 nucleotides: TGTGCCTGGAGTGTACGGTCCCCGAGGATGGACTACGAGCAGTACTTC. The rearrangement uses TRBV30 and TRBJ2-7; no reliable D call. Deletions cut 0 bases from V and 3 bases from J, with 18 bases between. Germline V gene sequence: CDR1 GTSNPN, CDR2 SVGIG (reference sequence). The CDR3 runs to 16 residues.

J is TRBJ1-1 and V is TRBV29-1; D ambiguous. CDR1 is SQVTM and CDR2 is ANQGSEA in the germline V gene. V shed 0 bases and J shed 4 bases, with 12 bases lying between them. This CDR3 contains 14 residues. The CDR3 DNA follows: TGCAGCGTTGAAGAAAGAGGGTGGGGCACTGAAGCTTTCTTT. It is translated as CSVEERGWGTEAFF.